This TCR beta chain was observed in a study of precursors of human CD4 cytotoxic T cells (dated by TCRdb to 2017 to 2018). Broadly, across the study: The bulk TCR-seq analysis covered CD4+ memory subsets from some 15 donors in total. Sequences for both the TCRalpha and TCRbeta chains came out of the TCR-seq analysis of about 13 donors (table S7). Results the study describes overall, beyond this receptor: Only about 95% of the 14 donors were included in some bulk TCR-seq comparisons, suggesting that not every subset was available for every donor. IL-7Rhigh and IL-7R- TEMRA subsets showed more restricted TCR repertoires, with lower diversity and more expanded clonotypes, than TCM and TEM subsets. According to the authors, an observational design in humans cannot definitively determine the direction of differentiation between precursor and effector cells. A larger fraction of IL-7Rhigh TEMRA clonotypes than of TEM or TCM clonotypes was made up of expanded effector clonotypes.

V has 5 bases trimmed and J has 2 bases trimmed; junction bases matching no gene number 12. From cysteine to phenylalanine, the CDR3 is 16 amino acids long. The sequence is cut down to CDR3 DNA, 48 bases in frame from base 1. Taken from the germline V gene, the CDR1 and CDR2 loops are SGHVS and FQNEAQ. Sequencing was carried out with an Illumina MiSeq. The source study handled its data this way. The Shannon-Wiener index, calculated in VDJtools, was used to measure repertoire diversity. A TCRbeta clonotype counted as expanded if its clonotype frequency was 3 or higher. TCRdb trimmed public reads at Q25 via fastp, called clones via MiXCR and kept in-frame beta chains. Rows with a matching CDR3 protein are joined into one entry that keeps the most common DNA and genes. None of the V and J calls come from the authors' own analysis; TCRdb made them. The sample includes more than 350 distinct CDR3 sequences, with around 20% observed a single time. Jointly, the top ten make up 25% to 35% of the sample.

This clonotype is termed large (0.1 to 1%). The antigen it binds to is not known. Base qualities are not recorded, but no much larger clone differs from it by a single base. Bulk UMI-based TCR sequencing was performed on four sorted CD4+ memory subsets (TCM, TEM, IL-7Rhigh TEMRA, IL-7R- TEMRA) to test a precursor-effector relationship among CD4 cytotoxic T cells. Cells were obtained from peripheral blood mononuclear cells isolated from human blood. This TCR was sampled from a human donor in good health. Sequencing input: memory CD4+ T cells from blood (PBMCs). Recombination joined TRBV7-8 with TRBJ2-7, with 7 middle bases fitting TRBD2. The nucleotide sequence reads TGTGCCAGCAGCCAATTCTCGCTAGCGGAGCCCTACGAGCAGTACTTC. Its protein is CASSQFSLAEPYEQYF.